A few counts support the clone carrying this T cell receptor (beta chain). The antigen is not known. The sample belongs to a study of cytomegalovirus exposure and HLA in healthy donors. Study-level information: Earlier, some 180 million T cells were analyzed, and about 100 million unique TCR beta sequences were found among them.

The PCR used 60 Vbeta and 13 Jbeta primers. Profiled with immunoSEQ multiplex PCR; TCRdb holds only in-frame clones, not every one. The data contain 65,000 to 100,000 clones, 70% to 80% of them singletons. Study-wide findings and caveats: TRBV6-2, TRBV6-3 and some other V segments were excluded as indistinguishable. Donors were assumed by presence/absence analyses to have roughly uniform sequencing depth. Most TCR sequences were uncommon, yet certain public TCRs appeared in many donors.

The CDR3 is 16 amino acids. CDR1 is SGHTA and CDR2 is FQGNSA in the germline V gene. Trimming took 2 bases from V and 3 from J; bases not matched to a gene: 10. J is TRBJ2-7 and V is TRBV7-2, with 7 nucleotides matching TRBD1. This TCR was sampled from a woman aged 35 to 49 in good health and CMV-seropositive. Sequencing used PBMCs. The CDR3 DNA reads as TGTGCCAGCAGCTTAAGGGGGCTACCGCCGGGCTACGAGCAGTACTTC. As protein: CASSLRGLPPGYEQYF.